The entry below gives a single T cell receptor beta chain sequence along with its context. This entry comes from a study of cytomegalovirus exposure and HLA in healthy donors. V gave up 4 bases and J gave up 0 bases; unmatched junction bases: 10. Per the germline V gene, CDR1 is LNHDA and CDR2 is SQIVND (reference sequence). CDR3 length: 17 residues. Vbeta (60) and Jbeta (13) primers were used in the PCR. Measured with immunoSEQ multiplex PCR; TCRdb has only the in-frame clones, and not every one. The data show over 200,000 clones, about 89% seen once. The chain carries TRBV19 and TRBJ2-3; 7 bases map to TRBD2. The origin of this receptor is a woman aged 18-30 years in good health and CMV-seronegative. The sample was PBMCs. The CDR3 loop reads CASSRDDLAVSTDTQYF. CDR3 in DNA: TGTGCCAGTAGTAGAGACGATCTAGCGGTCAGCACAGATACGCAGTATTTT. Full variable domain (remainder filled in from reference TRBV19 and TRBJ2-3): DGGITQSPKYLFRKEGQNVTLSCEQNLNHDAMYWYRQDPGQGLRLIYYSQIVNDFQKGDIAEGYSVSREKKESFPLTVTSAQKNPTAFYLCASSRDDLAVSTDTQYFGPGTRLTVL.